This record looks at one TCR beta chain sequence and its context. Its antigen is currently unknown. One junction end does not reproduce the germline sequence, and a read error may be involved. TCRdb ran MiXCR on the reads and lists one entry per CDR3 protein. Found here are under 130,000 distinct CDR3 sequences, less than 55% of them singletons; the top ten hold just under 75%. The germline V gene has CDR1 SGHVT and CDR2 SQSDAQ. This CDR3 is built from 16 residues. The sample is drawn from a study of T cell repertoires in cytomegalovirus infection. Study-wide results and caveats: The ex vivo response was dominated by HLA-C-restricted CMV-specific TCR beta clonotypes.

The TCR comes from a human donor in good health (CMV status not recorded). Some clones in this sample may be carry-over from other donors' samples. The rearrangement uses TRBV7-4 and TRBJ1-2; the D gene is possibly TRBD1 (6 bases). The sequencing here drew on CD8+ T cells from cultured PBMCs, taken from culture after CMV antigen stimulation. This chain's CDR3 is CAGREQGGSLNYGYTF. The CDR3 DNA follows: TGTGCCGGCAGAGAACAGGGCGGATCCCTTAACTATGGCTACACCTTC.